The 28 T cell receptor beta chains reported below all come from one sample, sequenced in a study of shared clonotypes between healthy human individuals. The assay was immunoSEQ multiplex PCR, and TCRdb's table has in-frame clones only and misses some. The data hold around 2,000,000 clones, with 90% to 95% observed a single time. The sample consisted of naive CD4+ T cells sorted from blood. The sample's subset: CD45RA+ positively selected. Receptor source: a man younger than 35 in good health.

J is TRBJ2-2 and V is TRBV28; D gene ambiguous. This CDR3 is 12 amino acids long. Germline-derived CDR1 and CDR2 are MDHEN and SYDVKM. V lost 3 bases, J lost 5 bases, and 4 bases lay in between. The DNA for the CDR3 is TGTGCCAGCAGTTTCTCTACCGGGGAGCTGTTTTTT. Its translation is CASSFSTGELFF.

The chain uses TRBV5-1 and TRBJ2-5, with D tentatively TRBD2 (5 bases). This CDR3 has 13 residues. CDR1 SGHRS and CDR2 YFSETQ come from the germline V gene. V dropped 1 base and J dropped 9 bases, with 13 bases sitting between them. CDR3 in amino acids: CASSLSADGAQYF. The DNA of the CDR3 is TGCGCCAGCAGCTTGTCAGCGGATGGGGCCCAGTACTTC.

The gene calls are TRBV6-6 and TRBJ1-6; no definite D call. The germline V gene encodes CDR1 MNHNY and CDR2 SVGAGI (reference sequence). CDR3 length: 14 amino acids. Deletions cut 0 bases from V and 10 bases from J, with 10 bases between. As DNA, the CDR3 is TGTGCCAGCAGTTACTCGGGCACAAACTCACCCCTCCACTTT. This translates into CASSYSGTNSPLHF.

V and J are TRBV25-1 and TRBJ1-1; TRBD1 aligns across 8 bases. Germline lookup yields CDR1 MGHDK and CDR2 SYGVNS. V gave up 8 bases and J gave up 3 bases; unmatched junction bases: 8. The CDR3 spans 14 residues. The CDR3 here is CASVRTGRDTEAFF. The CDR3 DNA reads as TGTGCCAGCGTCCGGACAGGGAGGGACACTGAAGCTTTCTTT. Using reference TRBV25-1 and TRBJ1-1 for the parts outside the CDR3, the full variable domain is EADIYQTPRYLVIGTGKKITLECSQTMGHDKMYWYQQDPGMELHLIHYSYGVNSTEKGDLSSESTVSRIRTEHFPLTLESARPSHTSQYLCASVRTGRDTEAFFGQGTRLTVV.

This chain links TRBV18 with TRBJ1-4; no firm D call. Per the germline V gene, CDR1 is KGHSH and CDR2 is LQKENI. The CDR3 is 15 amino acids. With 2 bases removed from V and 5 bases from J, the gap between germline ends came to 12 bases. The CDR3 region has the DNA TGTGCCAGCTCACCATCCAGCCCGGGAAATGAAAAACTGTTTTTT. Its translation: CASSPSSPGNEKLFF.

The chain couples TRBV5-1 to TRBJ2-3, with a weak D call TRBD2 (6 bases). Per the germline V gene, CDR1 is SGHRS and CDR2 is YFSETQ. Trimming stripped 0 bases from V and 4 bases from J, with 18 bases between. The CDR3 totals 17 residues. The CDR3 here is CASSLDQAGDFADTQYF. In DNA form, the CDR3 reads TGCGCCAGCAGCTTGGATCAAGCGGGTGATTTCGCAGATACGCAGTATTTT.

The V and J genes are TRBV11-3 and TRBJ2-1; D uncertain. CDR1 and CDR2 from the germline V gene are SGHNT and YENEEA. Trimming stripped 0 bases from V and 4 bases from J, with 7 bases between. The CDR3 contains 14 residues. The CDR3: CASSLDREYNEQFF. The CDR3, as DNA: TGTGCCAGCAGCTTAGATCGAGAATACAATGAGCAGTTCTTC.

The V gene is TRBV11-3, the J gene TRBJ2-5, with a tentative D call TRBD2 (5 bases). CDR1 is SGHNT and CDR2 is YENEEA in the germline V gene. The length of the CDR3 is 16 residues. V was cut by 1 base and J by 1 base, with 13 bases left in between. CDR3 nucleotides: TGTGCCAGCAGCTTAGGGACTCGCGAAGGCCAAGAGACCCAGTACTTC. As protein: CASSLGTREGQETQYF.

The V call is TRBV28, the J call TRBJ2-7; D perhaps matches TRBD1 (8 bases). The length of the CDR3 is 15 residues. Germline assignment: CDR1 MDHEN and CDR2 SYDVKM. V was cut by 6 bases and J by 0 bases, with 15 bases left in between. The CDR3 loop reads CASSHGGTGSYEQYF. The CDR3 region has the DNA TGTGCCAGCAGCCACGGGGGGACAGGCTCCTACGAGCAGTACTTC.

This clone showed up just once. CDR3 region: CASCVLAGGPRYF. CDR3 nucleotide sequence: TGTGCCAGCTGTGTACTAGCGGGAGGCCCGCGGTACTTC. This chain links TRBV2 with TRBJ2-7, with 12 bases matching TRBD2. Germline V gene lookup returns CDR1 SNHLY and CDR2 FYNNEI. The trim removed 8 bases at V and 12 bases at J, leaving 11 bases unmatched. This CDR3 spans 13 amino acids.

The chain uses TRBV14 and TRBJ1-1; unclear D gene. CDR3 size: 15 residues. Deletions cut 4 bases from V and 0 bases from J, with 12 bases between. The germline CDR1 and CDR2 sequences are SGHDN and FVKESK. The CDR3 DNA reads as TGTGCCAGCAGCCCTTACTTTGGTCTGAACACTGAAGCTTTCTTT. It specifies CASSPYFGLNTEAFF.

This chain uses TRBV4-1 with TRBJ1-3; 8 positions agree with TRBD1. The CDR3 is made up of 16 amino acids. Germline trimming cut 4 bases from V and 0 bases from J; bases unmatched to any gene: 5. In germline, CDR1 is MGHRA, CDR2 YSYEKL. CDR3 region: CASSLRGQDSGNTIYF. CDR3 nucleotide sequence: TGCGCCAGCAGCCTTCGGGGACAGGACTCTGGAAACACCATATATTTT.

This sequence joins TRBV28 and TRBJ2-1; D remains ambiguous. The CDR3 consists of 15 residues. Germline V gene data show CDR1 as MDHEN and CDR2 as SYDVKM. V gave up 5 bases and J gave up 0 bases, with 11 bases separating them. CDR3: CASSPSGLSYNEQFF. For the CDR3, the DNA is TGTGCCAGCAGTCCCTCGGGTCTCTCCTACAATGAGCAGTTCTTC.

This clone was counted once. The CDR3 DNA sequence: TGCGCCAGCAGCTTGGGGACAGGGTTCGAACAGGGCGAGCAGTACTTC. It codes for CASSLGTGFEQGEQYF. V is TRBV5-1 and J is TRBJ2-7; TRBD1 agrees at 8 bases. V lost 0 bases, J lost 6 bases, and 11 bases stayed unmatched. The V gene's germline CDR1 is SGHRS and CDR2 YFSETQ. This CDR3 spans 16 amino acids.

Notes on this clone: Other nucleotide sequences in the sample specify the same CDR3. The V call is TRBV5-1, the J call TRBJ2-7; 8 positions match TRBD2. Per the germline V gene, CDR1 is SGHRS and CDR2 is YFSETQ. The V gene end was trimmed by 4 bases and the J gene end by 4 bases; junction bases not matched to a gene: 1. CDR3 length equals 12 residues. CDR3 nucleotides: TGCGCCAGCAGCCCGGGGGGGTACGAGCAGTACTTC. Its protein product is CASSPGGYEQYF. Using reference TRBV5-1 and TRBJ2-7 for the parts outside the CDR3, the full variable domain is KAGVTQTPRYLIKTRGQQVTLSCSPISGHRSVSWYQQTPGQGLQFLFEYFSETQRNKGNFPGRFSGRQFSNSRSEMNVSTLELGDSALYLCASSPGGYEQYFGPGTRLTVT.

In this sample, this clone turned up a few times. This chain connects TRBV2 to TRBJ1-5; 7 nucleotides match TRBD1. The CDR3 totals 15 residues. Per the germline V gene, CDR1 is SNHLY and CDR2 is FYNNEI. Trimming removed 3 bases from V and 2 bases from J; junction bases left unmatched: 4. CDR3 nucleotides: TGTGCCAGCAGTGATACAGGGGTGGGCAATCAGCCCCAGCATTTT. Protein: CASSDTGVGNQPQHF.

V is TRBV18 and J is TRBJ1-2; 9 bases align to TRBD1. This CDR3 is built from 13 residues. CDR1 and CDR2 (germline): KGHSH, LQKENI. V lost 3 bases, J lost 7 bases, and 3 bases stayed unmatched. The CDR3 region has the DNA TGTGCCAGCTCACCGGGGACAGGGATTGGCTACACCTTC. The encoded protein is CASSPGTGIGYTF.

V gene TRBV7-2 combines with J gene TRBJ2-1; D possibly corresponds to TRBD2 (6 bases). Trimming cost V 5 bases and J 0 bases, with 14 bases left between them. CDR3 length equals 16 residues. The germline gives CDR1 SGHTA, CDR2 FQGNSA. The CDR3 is CASSQVAAPSYNEQFF. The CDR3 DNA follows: TGTGCCAGCAGCCAAGTAGCGGCCCCCTCCTACAATGAGCAGTTCTTC.

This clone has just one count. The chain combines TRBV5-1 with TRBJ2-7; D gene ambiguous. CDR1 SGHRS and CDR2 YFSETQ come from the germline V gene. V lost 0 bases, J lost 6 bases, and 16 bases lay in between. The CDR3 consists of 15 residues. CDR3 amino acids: CASSLGPISVGEQYF. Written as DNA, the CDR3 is TGCGCCAGCAGCTTGGGCCCCATATCGGTCGGCGAGCAGTACTTC.

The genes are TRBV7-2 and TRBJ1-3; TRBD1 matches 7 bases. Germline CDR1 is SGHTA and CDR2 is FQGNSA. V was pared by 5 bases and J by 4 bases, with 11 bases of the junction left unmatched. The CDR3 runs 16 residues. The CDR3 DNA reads TGTGCCAGCAGCCAACCAGACAGGGCAAGGGGAAACACCATATATTTT. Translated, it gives CASSQPDRARGNTIYF.

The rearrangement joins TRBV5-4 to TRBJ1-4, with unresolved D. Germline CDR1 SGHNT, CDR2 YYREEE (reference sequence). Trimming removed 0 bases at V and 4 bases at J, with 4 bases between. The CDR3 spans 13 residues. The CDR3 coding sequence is TGTGCCAGCAGCTTGGGGTATAATGAAAAACTGTTTTTT. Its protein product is CASSLGYNEKLFF.

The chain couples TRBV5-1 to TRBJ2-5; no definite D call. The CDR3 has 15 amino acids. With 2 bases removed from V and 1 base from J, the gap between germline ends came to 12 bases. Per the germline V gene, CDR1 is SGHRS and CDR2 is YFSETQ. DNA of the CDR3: TGCGCCAGCAGCTTCCCGGACGGTGGCCAAGAGACCCAGTACTTC. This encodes CASSFPDGGQETQYF. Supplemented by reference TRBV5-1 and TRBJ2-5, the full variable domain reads KAGVTQTPRYLIKTRGQQVTLSCSPISGHRSVSWYQQTPGQGLQFLFEYFSETQRNKGNFPGRFSGRQFSNSRSEMNVSTLELGDSALYLCASSFPDGGQETQYFGPGTRLLVL.

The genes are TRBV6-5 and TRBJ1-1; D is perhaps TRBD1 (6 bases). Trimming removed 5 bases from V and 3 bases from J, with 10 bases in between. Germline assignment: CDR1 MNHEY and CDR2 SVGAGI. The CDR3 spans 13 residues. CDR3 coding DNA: TGTGCCAGCAGTAACAGGGTTCACACTGAAGCTTTCTTT. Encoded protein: CASSNRVHTEAFF.

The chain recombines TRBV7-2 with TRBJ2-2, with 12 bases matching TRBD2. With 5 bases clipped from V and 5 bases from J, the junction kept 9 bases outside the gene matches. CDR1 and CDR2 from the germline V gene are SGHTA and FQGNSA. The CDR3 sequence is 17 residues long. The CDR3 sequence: CASSPTGLAGGTGELFF. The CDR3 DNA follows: TGTGCCAGCAGCCCTACCGGGCTAGCGGGAGGGACCGGGGAGCTGTTTTTT.

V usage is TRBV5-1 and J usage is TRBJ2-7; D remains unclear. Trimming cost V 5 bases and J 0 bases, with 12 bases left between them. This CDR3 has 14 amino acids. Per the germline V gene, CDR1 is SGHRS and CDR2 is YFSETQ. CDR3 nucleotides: TGCGCCAGCAGTCAGACATTAGCCTCCTACGAGCAGTACTTC. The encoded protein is CASSQTLASYEQYF.

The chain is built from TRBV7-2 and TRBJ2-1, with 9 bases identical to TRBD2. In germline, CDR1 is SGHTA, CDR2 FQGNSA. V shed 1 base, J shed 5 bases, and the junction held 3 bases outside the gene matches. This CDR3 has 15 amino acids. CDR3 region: CASSLVAGVNNEQFF. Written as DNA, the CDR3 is TGTGCCAGCAGCTTAGTAGCGGGAGTCAACAATGAGCAGTTCTTC.

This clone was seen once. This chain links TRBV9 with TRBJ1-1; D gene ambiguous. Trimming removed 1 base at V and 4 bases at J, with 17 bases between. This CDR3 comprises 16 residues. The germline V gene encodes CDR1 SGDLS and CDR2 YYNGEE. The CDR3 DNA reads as TGTGCCAGCAGCGTATACGGTGGTTCCAAGGGCACTGAAGCTTTCTTT. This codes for CASSVYGGSKGTEAFF.

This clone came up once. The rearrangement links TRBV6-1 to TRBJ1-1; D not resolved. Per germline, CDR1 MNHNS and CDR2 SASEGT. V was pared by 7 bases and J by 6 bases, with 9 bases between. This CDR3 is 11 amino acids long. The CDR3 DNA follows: TGTGCCAGCATGCTCTGGCCTGAAGCTTTCTTT. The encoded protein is CASMLWPEAFF.